What follows are 7 T cell receptor beta chains derived from one specimen sequenced in a study of post-analysis software for immune sequencing data. Study observations and caveats: Several TRBV segments (TRBV5-6, TRBV5-1 and TRBV20-1 among them) occurred more frequently in patients than in controls.

cDNA libraries for TCR beta contained unique molecular identifiers. One entry per CDR3 protein, called by TCRdb with MiXCR from the PCR reads. Here the sample spans about 770,000 distinct CDR3 sequences, around 46% being singletons. The antigens these receptors bind are not known. Sequencing was performed on blood. The receptors come from a girl aged 10 to 17 with multiple sclerosis.

V usage is TRBV13 and J usage is TRBJ1-1; D may be TRBD1 (5 bases). V was pared by 5 bases and J by 3 bases, with 22 bases between. This CDR3 has 17 residues. Germline V CDR1 and CDR2: PRHDT, FYEKMQ (reference sequence). The CDR3 spells CASSTTGLGSRYTEAFF. The CDR3 region has the DNA TGTGCCAGCAGCACAACGGGACTCGGGAGTAGGTACACTGAAGCTTTCTTT.

Ten or more counts support this clonotype. V gene TRBV20-1 combines with J gene TRBJ2-7, with unresolved D. The CDR3 has 15 amino acids. Germline CDR1 is DFQATT and CDR2 is SNEGSKA (reference sequence). Trimming cost V 0 bases and J 3 bases, with 15 bases left between them. The CDR3 loop is CSAREDWARGYEQYF. The CDR3 DNA reads as TGCAGTGCTAGAGAAGATTGGGCTAGAGGCTACGAGCAGTACTTC.

The J gene is TRBJ2-1, the V gene TRBV9, with TRBD1 identical over 7 bases. CDR1 SGDLS and CDR2 YYNGEE come from the germline V gene. This CDR3 is 16 amino acids long. After removal of 3 bases from V and 1 base from J, the junction contained 7 bases not matched to a gene. The CDR3 region has the DNA TGTGCCAGCAGCGCGTACCCAGGGGGTTCCTACAATGAGCAGTTCTTC. Translating gives CASSAYPGGSYNEQFF.

The chain couples TRBV4-3 to TRBJ2-1, with TRBD2 as a possible D gene (6 bases). In germline, CDR1 is LGHNA, CDR2 YSLEER. This CDR3 comprises 13 residues. Trimming took 6 bases from V and 7 from J, leaving 13 bases between them. CDR3 in amino acids: CASRPTAGNEQFF. CDR3 bases: TGCGCCAGCAGGCCTACCGCGGGGAATGAGCAGTTCTTC.

This clonotype was counted only a few times. This chain connects TRBV6-5 to TRBJ1-2; D perhaps matches TRBD1 (5 bases). V lost 0 bases to trimming and J lost 3 bases, with 8 bases between them. Germline V gene lookup returns CDR1 MNHEY and CDR2 SVGAGI. This CDR3 is 14 amino acids long. The CDR3 sequence is CASSYSGADYGYTF. The CDR3 region has the DNA TGTGCCAGCAGTTACTCAGGGGCGGACTATGGCTACACCTTC.

This chain connects TRBV20-1 to TRBJ2-5, with 9 bases aligning to TRBD2. V gave up 0 bases and J gave up 4 bases; unmatched junction bases: 12. The length of the CDR3 is 17 residues. Germline-derived CDR1 and CDR2 are DFQATT and SNEGSKA (reference sequence). CDR3 sequence: CSARDLSGRPKGETQYF. The CDR3 DNA reads TGCAGTGCTAGAGATCTCAGCGGGAGGCCAAAGGGAGAGACCCAGTACTTC.

The rearrangement joins TRBV9 to TRBJ1-2; no reliable D call. V was trimmed by 7 bases and J by 4 bases, leaving 5 bases between them. In germline, CDR1 is SGDLS, CDR2 YYNGEE. The CDR3 length is 10 residues. CDR3 loop: CASGPYGYTF. In DNA, the CDR3 is TGTGCCAGCGGCCCCTATGGCTACACCTTC.